This T cell receptor (beta chain) was profiled in a study of blood T cells in healthy people across ages. Drawn from each donor were 9 to 10 milliliters of peripheral blood. This clonotype was observed a single time. The antigen is undetermined. The V gene's germline CDR1 is GTSNPN and CDR2 SVGIG (reference sequence). Losses at the gene ends were 4 bases for V and 3 bases for J; bases not matched to a gene: 5. This CDR3 is built from 14 residues. A second PCR of roughly 7 to 11 cycles used a sample-barcoded 5' primer and a J-beta primer mix. A single record per CDR3 protein comes from TCRdb applying MiXCR to the 5' RACE reads. This sample has hundreds of thousands of distinct CDR3 sequences, with roughly 50% found just once. Study results and caveats: Significant beta diversity loss was already apparent by age around 40, declining roughly linearly. No one knew whether donors had CMV, which possibly confounded expanded clonotype changes. PBMCs that were unsorted prevented a conclusive naive versus antigen-experienced comparison.

Sequenced: blood. The clonotype was recovered from a man aged 25 to 45 in good health. The V call is TRBV30, the J call TRBJ2-2, with 7 bases lining up with TRBD1. The CDR3 sequence: CAWTTGVYTGELFF. The CDR3 nucleotides are TGTGCCTGGACCACAGGGGTCTACACCGGGGAGCTGTTTTTT.